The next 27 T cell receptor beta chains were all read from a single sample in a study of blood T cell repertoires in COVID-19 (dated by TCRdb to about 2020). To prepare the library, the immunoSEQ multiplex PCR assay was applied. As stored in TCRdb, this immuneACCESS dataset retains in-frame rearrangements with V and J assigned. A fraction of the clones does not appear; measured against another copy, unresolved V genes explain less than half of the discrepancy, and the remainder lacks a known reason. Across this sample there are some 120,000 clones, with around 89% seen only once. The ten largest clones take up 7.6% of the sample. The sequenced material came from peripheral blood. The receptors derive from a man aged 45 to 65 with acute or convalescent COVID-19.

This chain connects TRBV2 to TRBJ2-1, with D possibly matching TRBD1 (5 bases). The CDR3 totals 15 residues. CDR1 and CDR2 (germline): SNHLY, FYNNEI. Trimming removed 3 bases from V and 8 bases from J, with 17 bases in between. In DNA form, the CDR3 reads TGTGCCAGCAGTGAGGGGCAGGGTACCCTCCATGAGCAGTTCTTC. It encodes CASSEGQGTLHEQFF.

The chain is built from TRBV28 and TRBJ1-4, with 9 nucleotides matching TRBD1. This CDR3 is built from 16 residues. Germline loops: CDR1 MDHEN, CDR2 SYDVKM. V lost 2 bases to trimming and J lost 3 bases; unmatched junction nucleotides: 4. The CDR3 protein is CASSLLRQGANEKLFF. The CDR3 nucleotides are TGTGCCAGCAGTTTACTCAGACAGGGGGCTAATGAAAAACTGTTTTTT.

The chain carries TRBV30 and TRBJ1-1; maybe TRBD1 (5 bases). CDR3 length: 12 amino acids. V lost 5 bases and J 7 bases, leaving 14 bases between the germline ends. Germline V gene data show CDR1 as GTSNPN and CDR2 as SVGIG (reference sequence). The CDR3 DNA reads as TGTGCCTGGGGGGGGGTGCCCGGTGAAGCTTTCTTT. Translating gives CAWGGVPGEAFF.

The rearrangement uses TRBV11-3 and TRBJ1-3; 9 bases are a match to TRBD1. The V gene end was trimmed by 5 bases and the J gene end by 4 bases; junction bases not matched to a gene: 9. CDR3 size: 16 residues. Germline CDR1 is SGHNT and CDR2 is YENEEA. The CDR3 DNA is TGTGCCAGCAGCCCATCACAGGGGGCGGGAGGAAACACCATATATTTT. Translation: CASSPSQGAGGNTIYF.

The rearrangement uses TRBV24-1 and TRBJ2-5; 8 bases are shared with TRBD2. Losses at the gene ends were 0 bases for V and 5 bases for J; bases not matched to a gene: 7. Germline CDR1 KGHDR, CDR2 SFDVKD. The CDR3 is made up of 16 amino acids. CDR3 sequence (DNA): TGTGCCACCAGTGATTTGCGGGGGGGGGATCGGGAGACCCAGTACTTC. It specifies CATSDLRGGDRETQYF.

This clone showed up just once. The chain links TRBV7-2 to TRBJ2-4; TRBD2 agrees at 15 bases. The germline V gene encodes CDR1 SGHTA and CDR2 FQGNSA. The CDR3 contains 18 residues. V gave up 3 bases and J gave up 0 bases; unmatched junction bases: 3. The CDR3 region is CASSLGLAGGGAKNIQYF. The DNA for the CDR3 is TGTGCCAGCAGCTTGGGACTAGCGGGAGGAGGAGCCAAAAACATTCAGTACTTC.

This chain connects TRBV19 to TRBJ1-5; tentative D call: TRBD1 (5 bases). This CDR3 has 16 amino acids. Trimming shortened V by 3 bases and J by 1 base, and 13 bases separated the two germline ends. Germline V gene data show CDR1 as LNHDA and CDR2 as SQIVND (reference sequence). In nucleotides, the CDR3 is TGTGCCAGTAGTATGGATAAGGGGCTAAGCAATCAGCCCCAGCATTTT. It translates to CASSMDKGLSNQPQHF.

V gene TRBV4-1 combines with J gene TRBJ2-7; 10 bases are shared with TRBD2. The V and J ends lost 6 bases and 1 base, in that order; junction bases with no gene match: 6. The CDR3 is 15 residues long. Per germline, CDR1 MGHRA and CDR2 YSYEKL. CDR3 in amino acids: CASSPEREGSYEQYF. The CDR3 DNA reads TGCGCCAGCAGTCCGGAGCGGGAGGGATCCTACGAGCAGTACTTC.

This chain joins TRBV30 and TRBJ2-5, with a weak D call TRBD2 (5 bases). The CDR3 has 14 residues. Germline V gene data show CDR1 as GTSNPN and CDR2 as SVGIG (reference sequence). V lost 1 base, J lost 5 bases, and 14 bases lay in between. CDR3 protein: CAWSGSPSGETQYF. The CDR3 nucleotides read TGTGCCTGGAGTGGAAGCCCGTCGGGGGAGACCCAGTACTTC.

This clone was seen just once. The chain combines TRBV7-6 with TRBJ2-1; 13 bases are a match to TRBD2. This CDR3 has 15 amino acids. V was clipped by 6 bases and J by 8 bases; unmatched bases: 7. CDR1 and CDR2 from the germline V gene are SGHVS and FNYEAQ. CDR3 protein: CASSLLAGGYHEQFF. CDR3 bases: TGTGCCAGCAGTCTACTAGCGGGAGGGTACCATGAGCAGTTCTTC.

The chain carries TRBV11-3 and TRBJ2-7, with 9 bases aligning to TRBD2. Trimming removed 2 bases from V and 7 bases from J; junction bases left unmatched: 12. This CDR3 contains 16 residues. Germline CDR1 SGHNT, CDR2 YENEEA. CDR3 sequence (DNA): TGTGCCAGCAGCTTAAGGCTAGCGGGGACTTTTGGGGAGCAGTACTTC. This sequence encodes CASSLRLAGTFGEQYF.

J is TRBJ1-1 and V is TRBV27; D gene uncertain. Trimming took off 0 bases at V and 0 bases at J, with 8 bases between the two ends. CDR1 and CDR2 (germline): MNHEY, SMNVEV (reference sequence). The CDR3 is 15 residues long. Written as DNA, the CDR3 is TGTGCCAGCAGTTTATCGAGAGGGTTGAACACTGAAGCTTTCTTT. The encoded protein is CASSLSRGLNTEAFF.

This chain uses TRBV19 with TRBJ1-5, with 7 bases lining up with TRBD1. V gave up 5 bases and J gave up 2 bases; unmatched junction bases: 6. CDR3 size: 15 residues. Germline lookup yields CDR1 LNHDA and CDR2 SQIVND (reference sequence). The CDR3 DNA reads TGTGCCAGTAGTCCAGGGGGAGTGGGCAATCAGCCCCAGCATTTT. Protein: CASSPGGVGNQPQHF.

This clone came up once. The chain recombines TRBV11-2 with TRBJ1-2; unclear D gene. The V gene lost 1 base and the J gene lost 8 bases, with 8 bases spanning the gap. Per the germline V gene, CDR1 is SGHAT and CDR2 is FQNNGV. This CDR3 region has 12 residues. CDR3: CASSLGALGYTF. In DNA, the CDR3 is TGTGCCAGCAGCTTAGGGGCGTTAGGCTACACCTTC. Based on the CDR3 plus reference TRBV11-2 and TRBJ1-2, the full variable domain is EAGVAQSPRYKIIEKRQSVAFWCNPISGHATLYWYQQILGQGPKLLIQFQNNGVVDDSQLPKDRFSAERLKGVDSTLKIQPAKLEDSAVYLCASSLGALGYTFGSGTRLTVV.

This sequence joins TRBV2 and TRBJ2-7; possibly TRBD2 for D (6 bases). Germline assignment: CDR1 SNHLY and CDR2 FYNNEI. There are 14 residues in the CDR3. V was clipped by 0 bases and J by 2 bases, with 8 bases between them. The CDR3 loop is CASSEAGGPYEQYF. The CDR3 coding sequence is TGTGCCAGCAGTGAAGCGGGAGGTCCCTACGAGCAGTACTTC.

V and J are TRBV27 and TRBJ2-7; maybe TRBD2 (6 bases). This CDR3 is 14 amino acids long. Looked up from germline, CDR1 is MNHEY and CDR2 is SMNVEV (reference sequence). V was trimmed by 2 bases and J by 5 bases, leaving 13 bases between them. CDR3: CASSLGLARDEQYF. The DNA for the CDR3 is TGTGCCAGCAGTTTAGGCCTAGCGCGGGACGAGCAGTACTTC.

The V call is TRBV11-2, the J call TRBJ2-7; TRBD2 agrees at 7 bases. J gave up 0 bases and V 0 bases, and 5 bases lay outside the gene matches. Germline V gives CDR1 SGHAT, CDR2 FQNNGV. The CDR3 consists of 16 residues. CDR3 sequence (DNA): TGTGCCAGCAGCTTAGACTCACAGCGGGACTCCTACGAGCAGTACTTC. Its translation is CASSLDSQRDSYEQYF.

The CDR3 DNA is TGTGCCAGCTCACCGTCGCGAGAGACCCAGTACTTC. Translated, it gives CASSPSRETQYF. The J gene is TRBJ2-5, the V gene TRBV18; D is ambiguous. The CDR3 is 12 amino acids. The V gene's germline CDR1 is KGHSH and CDR2 LQKENI. Trimming left V 3 bases short and J 4 bases short, with 6 bases between. The whole variable domain, remainder taken from reference TRBV18 and TRBJ2-5, is NAGVMQNPRHLVRRRGQEARLRCSPMKGHSHVYWYRQLPEEGLKFMVYLQKENIIDESGMPKERFSAEFPKEGPSILRIQQVVRGDSAAYFCASSPSRETQYFGPGTRLLVL.

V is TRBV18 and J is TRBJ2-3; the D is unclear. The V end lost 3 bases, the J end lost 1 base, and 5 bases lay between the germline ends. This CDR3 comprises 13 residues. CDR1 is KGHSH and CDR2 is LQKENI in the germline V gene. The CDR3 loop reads CASSPPGTDTQYF. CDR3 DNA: TGTGCCAGCTCACCCCCCGGCACAGATACGCAGTATTTT.

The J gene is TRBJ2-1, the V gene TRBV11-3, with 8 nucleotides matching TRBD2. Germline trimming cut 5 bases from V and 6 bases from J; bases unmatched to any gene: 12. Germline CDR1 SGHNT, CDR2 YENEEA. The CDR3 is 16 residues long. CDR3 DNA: TGTGCCAGCAGCGCCGGATTCGGACTAGCCAGCAATGAGCAGTTCTTC. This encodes CASSAGFGLASNEQFF.

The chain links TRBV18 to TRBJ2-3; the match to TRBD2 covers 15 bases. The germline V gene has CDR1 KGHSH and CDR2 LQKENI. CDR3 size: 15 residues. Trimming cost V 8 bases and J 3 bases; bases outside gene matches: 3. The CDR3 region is CASMGLAGGTDTQYF. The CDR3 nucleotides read TGTGCCAGCATGGGACTAGCGGGAGGTACAGATACGCAGTATTTT.

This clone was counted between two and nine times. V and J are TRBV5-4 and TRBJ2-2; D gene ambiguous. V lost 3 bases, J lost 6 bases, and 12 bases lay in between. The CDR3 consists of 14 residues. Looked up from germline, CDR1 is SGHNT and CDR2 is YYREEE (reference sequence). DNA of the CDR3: TGTGCCAGCAGCTCCCAGGTTTTTCCCGGGGAGCTGTTTTTT. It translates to CASSSQVFPGELFF.

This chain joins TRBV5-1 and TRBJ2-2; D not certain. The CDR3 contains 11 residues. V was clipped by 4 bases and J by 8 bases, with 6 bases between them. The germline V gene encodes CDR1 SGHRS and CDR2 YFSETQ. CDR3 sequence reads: CASSREGELFF. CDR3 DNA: TGCGCCAGCAGCCGAGAAGGGGAGCTGTTTTTT.

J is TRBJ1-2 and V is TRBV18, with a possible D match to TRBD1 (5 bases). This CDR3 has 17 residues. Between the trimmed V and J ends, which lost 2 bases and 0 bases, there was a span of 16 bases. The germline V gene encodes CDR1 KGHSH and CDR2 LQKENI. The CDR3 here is CASSPYGGGVPNYGYTF. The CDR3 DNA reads TGTGCCAGCTCACCATATGGAGGAGGGGTCCCTAACTATGGCTACACCTTC.

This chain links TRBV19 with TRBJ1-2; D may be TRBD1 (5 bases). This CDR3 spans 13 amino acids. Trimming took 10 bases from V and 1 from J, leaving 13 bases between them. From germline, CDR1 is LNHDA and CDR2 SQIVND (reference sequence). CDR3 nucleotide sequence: TGTGCCACCAACACGGACAATAACTATGGCTACACCTTC. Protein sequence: CATNTDNNYGYTF.

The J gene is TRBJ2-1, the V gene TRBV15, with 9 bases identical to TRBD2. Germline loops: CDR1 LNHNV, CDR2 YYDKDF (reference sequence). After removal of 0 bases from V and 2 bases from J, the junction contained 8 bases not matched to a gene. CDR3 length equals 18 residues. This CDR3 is CATSRDRGREGPYNEQFF. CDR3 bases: TGTGCCACCAGCAGAGATCGTGGGCGGGAGGGTCCCTACAATGAGCAGTTCTTC.

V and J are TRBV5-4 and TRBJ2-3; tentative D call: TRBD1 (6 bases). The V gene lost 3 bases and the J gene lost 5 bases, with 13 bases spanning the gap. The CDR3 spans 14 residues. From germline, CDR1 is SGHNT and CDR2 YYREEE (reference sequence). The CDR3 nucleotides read TGTGCCAGCAGCTCGTGGGGGCTAGAAGATACGCAGTATTTT. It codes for CASSSWGLEDTQYF.